Sequencing of this T cell receptor beta chain was carried out in a study of blood T cell repertoires in COVID-19. The overall study: Samples representing acute and convalescent COVID-19 were sourced from the United States, Italy and Spain. Sources were T cells, B-cell-depleted T cells, or PBMCs; the material itself was cDNA or gDNA.

Original data processing: The authors estimated nucleated cell counts from reference gene primer amplification. Assay: immunoSEQ multiplex PCR; the TCRdb copy retains only in-frame clones and omits some. The V and J calls and clone size are taken from that table; D and trimming were inferred from the DNA. This sample has a few hundred thousand clones, with around 81% found just once. The V gene's germline CDR1 is KGHSH and CDR2 LQKENI. The CDR3 runs to 14 residues. The ends lost 6 bases at V and 6 bases at J; junction bases unmatched: 9. The specimen was peripheral blood. This TCR was sampled from a woman in her 70s with acute or convalescent COVID-19. The V call is TRBV18, the J call TRBJ2-7; 9 bases agree with TRBD1. The CDR3 nucleotides are TGTGCCAGCTCCCGCGAGGACAGGGGAACCGAGCAGTACTTC. It codes for CASSREDRGTEQYF.